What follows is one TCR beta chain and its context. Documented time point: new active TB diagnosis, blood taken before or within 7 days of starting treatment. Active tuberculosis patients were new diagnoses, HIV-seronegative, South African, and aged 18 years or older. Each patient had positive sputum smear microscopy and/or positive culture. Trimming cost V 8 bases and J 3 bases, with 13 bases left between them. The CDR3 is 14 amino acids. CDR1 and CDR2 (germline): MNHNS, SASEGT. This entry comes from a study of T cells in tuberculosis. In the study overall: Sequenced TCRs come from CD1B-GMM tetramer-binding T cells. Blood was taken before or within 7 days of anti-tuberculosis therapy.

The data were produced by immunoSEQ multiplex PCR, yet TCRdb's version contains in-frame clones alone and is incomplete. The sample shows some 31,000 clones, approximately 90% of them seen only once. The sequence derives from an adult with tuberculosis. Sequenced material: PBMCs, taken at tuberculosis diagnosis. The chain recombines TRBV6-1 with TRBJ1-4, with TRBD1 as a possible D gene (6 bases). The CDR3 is CASLEQGPNEKLFF. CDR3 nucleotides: TGTGCCAGCCTTGAACAGGGACCTAATGAAAAACTGTTTTTT.